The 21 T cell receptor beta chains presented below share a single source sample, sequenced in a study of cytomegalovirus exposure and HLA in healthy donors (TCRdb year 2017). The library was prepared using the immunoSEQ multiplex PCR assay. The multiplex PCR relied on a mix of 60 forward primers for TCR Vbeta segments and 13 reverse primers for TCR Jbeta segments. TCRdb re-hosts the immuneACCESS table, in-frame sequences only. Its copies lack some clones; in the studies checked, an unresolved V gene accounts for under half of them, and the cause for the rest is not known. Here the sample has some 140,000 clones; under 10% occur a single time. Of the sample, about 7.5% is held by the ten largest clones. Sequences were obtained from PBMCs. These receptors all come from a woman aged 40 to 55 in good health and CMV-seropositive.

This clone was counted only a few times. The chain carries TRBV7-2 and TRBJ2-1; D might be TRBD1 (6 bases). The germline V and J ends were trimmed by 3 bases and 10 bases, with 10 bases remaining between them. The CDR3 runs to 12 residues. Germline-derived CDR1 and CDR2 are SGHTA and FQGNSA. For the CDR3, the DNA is TGTGCCAGCAGCTTGTGGGGGCACGAGCAGTTCTTC. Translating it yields CASSLWGHEQFF. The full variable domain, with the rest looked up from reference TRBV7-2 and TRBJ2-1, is GAGVSQSPSNKVTEKGKDVELRCDPISGHTALYWYRQSLGQGLEFLIYFQGNSAPDKSGLPSDRFSAERTGGSVSTLTIQRTQQEDSAVYLCASSLWGHEQFFGPGTRLTVL.

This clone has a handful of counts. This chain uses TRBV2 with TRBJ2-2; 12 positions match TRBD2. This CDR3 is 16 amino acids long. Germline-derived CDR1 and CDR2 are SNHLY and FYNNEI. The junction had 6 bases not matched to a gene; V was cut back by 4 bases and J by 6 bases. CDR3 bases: TGTGCCAGCAGTGTACTAGCGGGGGGCCGAGCCGGGGAGCTGTTTTTT. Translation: CASSVLAGGRAGELFF.

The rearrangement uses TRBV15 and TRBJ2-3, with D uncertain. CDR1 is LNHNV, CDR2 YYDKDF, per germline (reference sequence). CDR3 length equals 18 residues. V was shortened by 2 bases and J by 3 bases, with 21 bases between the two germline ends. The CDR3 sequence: CATSRHRYQGEATDTQYF. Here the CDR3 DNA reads TGTGCCACCAGCAGACACCGATACCAAGGAGAGGCGACAGATACGCAGTATTTT.

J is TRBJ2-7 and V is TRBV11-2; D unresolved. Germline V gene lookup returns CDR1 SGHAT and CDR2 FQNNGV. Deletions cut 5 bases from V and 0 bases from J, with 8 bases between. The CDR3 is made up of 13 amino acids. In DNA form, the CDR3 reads TGTGCCAGCAGCCTACAGACCTCCTACGAGCAGTACTTC. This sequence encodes CASSLQTSYEQYF. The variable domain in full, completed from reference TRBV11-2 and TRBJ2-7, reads EAGVAQSPRYKIIEKRQSVAFWCNPISGHATLYWYQQILGQGPKLLIQFQNNGVVDDSQLPKDRFSAERLKGVDSTLKIQPAKLEDSAVYLCASSLQTSYEQYFGPGTRLTVT.

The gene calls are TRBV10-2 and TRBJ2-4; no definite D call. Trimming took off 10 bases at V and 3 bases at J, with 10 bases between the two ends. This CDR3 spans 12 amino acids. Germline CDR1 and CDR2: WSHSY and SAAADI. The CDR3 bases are TGCGCCACCTCTCTAGACAAAAACATTCAGTACTTC. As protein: CATSLDKNIQYF.

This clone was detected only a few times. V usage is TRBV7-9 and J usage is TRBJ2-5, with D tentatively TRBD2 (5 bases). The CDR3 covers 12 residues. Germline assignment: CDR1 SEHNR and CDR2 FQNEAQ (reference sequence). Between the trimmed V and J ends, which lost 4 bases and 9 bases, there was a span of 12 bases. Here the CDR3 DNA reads TGTGCCAGCAGCTCGACTACCCAGGCCCAGTACTTC. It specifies CASSSTTQAQYF. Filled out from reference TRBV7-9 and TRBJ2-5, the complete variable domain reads DTGVSQNPRHKITKRGQNVTFRCDPISEHNRLYWYRQTLGQGPEFLTYFQNEAQLEKSRLLSDRFSAERPKGSFSTLEIQRTEQGDSAMYLCASSSTTQAQYFGPGTRLLVL.

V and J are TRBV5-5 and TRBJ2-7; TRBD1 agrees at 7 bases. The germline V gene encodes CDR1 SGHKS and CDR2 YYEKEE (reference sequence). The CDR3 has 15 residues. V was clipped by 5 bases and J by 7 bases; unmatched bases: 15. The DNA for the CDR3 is TGTGCCAGCAGTAGGACAGGTATACACCCACAGGAGCAGTACTTC. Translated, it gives CASSRTGIHPQEQYF.

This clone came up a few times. The CDR3 nucleotides are TGTGCCAGCAGCGTGGGACAGCCAGACAATGAGCAGTTCTTC. This codes for CASSVGQPDNEQFF. This chain connects TRBV7-9 to TRBJ2-1; 7 nucleotides line up with TRBD1. CDR1 is SEHNR, CDR2 FQNEAQ, per germline (reference sequence). Trimming at V came to 5 bases and at J to 5 bases, leaving 6 bases not matched to a gene. The CDR3 runs 14 residues.

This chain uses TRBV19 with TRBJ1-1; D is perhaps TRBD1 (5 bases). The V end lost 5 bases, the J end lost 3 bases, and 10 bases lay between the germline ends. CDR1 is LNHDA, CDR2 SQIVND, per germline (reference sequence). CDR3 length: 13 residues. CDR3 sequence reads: CASSPGGDTEAFF. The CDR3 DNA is TGTGCCAGTAGTCCCGGGGGGGACACTGAAGCTTTCTTT.

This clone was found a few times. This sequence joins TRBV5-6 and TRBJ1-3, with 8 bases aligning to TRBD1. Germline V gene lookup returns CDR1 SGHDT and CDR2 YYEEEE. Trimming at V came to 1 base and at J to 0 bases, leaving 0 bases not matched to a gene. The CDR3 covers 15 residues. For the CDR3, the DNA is TGTGCCAGCAGCTTGACAGGGGGCTCTGGAAACACCATATATTTT. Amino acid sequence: CASSLTGGSGNTIYF.

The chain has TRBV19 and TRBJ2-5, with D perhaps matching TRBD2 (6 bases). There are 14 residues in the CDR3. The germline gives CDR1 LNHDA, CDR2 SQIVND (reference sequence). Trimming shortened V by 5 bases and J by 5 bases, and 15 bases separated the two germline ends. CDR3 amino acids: CASSAAGRGETQYF. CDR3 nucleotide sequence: TGTGCCAGTAGTGCCGCGGGGCGAGGGGAGACCCAGTACTTC.

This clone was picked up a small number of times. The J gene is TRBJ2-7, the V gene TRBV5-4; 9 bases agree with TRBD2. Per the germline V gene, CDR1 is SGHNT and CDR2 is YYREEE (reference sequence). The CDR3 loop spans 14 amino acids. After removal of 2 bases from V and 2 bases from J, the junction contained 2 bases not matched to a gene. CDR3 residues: CASSLSGGTYEQYF. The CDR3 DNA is TGTGCCAGCAGCTTAAGCGGGGGGACCTACGAGCAGTACTTC.

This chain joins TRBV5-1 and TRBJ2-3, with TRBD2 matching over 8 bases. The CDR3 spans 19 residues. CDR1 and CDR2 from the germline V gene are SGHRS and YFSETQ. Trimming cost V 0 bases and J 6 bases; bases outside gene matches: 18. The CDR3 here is CASSLDTPRRSGVGDTQYF. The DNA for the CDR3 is TGCGCCAGCAGCTTGGATACCCCACGGCGTAGCGGGGTGGGGGATACGCAGTATTTT.

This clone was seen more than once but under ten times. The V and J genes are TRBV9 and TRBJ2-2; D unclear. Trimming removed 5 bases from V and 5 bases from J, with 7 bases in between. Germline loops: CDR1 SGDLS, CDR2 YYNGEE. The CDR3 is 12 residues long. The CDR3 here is CASSHTTGELFF. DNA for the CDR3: TGTGCCAGCAGTCACACGACCGGGGAGCTGTTTTTT.

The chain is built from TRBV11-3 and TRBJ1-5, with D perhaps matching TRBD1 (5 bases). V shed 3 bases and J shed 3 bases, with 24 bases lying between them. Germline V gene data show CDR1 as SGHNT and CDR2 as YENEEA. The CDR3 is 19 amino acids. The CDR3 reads CASSFFRDSTNRNNQPQHF. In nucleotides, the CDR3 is TGTGCCAGCAGCTTCTTCCGGGACTCCACGAATCGGAACAATCAGCCCCAGCATTTT.

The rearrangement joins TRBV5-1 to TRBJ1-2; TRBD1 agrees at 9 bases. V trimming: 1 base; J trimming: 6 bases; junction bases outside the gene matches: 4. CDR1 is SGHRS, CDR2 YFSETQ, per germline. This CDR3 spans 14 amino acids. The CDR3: CASSLWTGDDGYTF. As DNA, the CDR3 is TGCGCCAGCAGCTTGTGGACAGGGGACGATGGCTACACCTTC.

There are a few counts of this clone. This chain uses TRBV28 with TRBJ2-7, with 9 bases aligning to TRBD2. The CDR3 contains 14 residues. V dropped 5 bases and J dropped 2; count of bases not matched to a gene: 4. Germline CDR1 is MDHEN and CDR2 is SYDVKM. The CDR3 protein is CASSAASGAYEQYF. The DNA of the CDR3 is TGTGCCAGCAGTGCCGCTAGCGGGGCCTACGAGCAGTACTTC.

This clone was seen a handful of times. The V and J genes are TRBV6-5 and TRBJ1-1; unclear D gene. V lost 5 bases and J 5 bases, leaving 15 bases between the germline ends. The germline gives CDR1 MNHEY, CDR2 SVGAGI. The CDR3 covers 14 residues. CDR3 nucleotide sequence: TGTGCCAGCAGTCTCGCTGGCAGGAGGACTGAAGCTTTCTTT. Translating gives CASSLAGRRTEAFF.

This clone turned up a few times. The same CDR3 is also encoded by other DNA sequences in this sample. CDR3: CASSGRGGGTDTQYF. CDR3 bases: TGTGCCAGCAGTGGAAGGGGCGGGGGGACAGATACGCAGTATTTT. The rearrangement joins TRBV2 to TRBJ2-3; 8 bases are shared with TRBD2. J gave up 3 bases and V 4 bases, and 6 bases lay outside the gene matches. CDR3 length equals 15 residues. Germline loops: CDR1 SNHLY, CDR2 FYNNEI.

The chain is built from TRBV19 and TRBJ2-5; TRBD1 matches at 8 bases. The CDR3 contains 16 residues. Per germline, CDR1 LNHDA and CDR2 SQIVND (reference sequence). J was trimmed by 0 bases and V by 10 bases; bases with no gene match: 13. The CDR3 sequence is CATSWTGPRYQETQYF. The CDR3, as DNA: TGTGCCACTTCCTGGACAGGGCCCCGGTACCAAGAGACCCAGTACTTC.

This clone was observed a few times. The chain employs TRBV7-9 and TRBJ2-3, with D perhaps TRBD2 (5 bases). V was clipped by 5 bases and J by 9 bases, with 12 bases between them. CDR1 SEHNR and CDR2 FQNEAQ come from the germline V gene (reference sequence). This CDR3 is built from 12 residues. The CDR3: CASSPAGYTQYF. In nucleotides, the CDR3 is TGTGCCAGCAGCCCGGCGGGTTACACGCAGTATTTT.